Here is one T cell receptor (beta chain) with its context. The source of the sample is a study of technical replicates of blood from a few donors. Germline loops: CDR1 SGHRS, CDR2 YFSETQ. The CDR3 runs to 14 residues. V lost 2 bases and J 5 bases, leaving 14 bases between the germline ends. Here immunoSEQ multiplex PCR was the method, and the copy in TCRdb shows in-frame clones only, minus some. The sample holds tens of thousands of clones; 90% to 95% are singletons and the top ten take under 0.3%. The chain recombines TRBV5-1 with TRBJ2-7, with D uncertain. Sequenced material: T cells isolated from PBMCs. The sequence was collected from a human donor in good health. CDR3 in DNA: TGCGCCAGCAGCTTCAGTTTGCTCAGCGACGAGCAGTACTTC. The encoded protein is CASSFSLLSDEQYF. Filled out from reference TRBV5-1 and TRBJ2-7, the complete variable domain reads KAGVTQTPRYLIKTRGQQVTLSCSPISGHRSVSWYQQTPGQGLQFLFEYFSETQRNKGNFPGRFSGRQFSNSRSEMNVSTLELGDSALYLCASSFSLLSDEQYFGPGTRLTVT.